These 2 T cell receptor beta chains originate from one sample sequenced in a study of monozygotic twins with inflammatory bowel disease. TCRdb reprocessed the 5' RACE reads and reports one entry per CDR3 protein, with no DNA. The table lists fewer than 450,000 distinct CDR3 sequences. The sequencing sample was made of blood. These receptors all come from a human donor with ulcerative colitis or Crohn's disease, or a healthy co-twin of an affected twin (not recorded which).

This rearrangement joins TRBV6-2 or TRBV6-3 to TRBJ2-3; the TCRdb call, TRBD2, lacks DNA for checking. CDR1 and CDR2 (germline): MNHEY, SVGEGT. The CDR3 sequence is 17 residues long. The CDR3: CASSYPQGGAVTDTQYF.

The genes are TRBV5-1 and TRBJ1-6; the TCRdb D gene call, TRBD1, has no DNA to confirm it. This CDR3 is built from 23 residues. CDR1 is SGHRS, CDR2 YFSETQ, per germline. The CDR3 sequence is CASSLDGRVLGQGGETYNSPLHF.